The rows below give T cell receptor beta chains drawn from one sample of a study of T cell repertoires in cytomegalovirus infection. TCRdb used MiXCR to reprocess the reads, holding one entry per CDR3 protein. The sample yields around 340,000 distinct CDR3 sequences, 29% seen once. Antigens for these TCRs are unknown. The source material was cultured PBMCs, sampled from culture after CMV antigen stimulation. Every receptor here comes from a human donor in good health (CMV status not recorded). Some clones in this sample may be carry-over from other donors' samples. The CDR3 runs from the conserved cysteine through the conserved F or W. Fields, in order: clone size, V gene, J gene, D gene, CDR3 protein, CDR3 DNA. D genes are given only for firm matches. Some rows mark clone size as missing; the rest say once, few, many or name a class of expanded clone.

clone_size: NA
v_call: TRBV6-5
j_call: TRBJ1-1
d_call: NA
cdr3_aa: CASSYATGNTEAFF
cdr3_nt: TGTGCCAGCAGTTACGCGACAGGGAACACTGAAGCTTTCTTT

clone_size: few
v_call: TRBV4-1
j_call: TRBJ2-7
d_call: NA
cdr3_aa: CASSPTGSTYEQYF
cdr3_nt: TGCGCCAGCAGTCCTACGGGGTCCACCTACGAGCAGTACTTC

clone_size: NA
v_call: TRBV30
j_call: TRBJ2-6
d_call: TRBD1
cdr3_aa: CAVGQGAVGANVLTF
cdr3_nt: TGTGCCGTGGGGCAGGGGGCTGTGGGGGCCAACGTCCTGACTTTC

clone_size: many
v_call: TRBV12-3/TRBV12-4
j_call: TRBJ2-2
d_call: TRBD1
cdr3_aa: CASSSGTGIFSGELFF
cdr3_nt: TGTGCCAGCAGTTCCGGGACAGGGATATTTTCCGGGGAGCTGTTTTTT

clone_size: NA
v_call: TRBV29-1
j_call: TRBJ1-1
d_call: NA
cdr3_aa: CSGTNRVTEAFF
cdr3_nt: TGCAGCGGTACCAACAGGGTCACTGAAGCTTTCTTT

clone_size: NA
v_call: TRBV6-5
j_call: TRBJ2-5
d_call: NA
cdr3_aa: CASSYSGGRRETQYF
cdr3_nt: TGTGCCAGCAGTTACTCGGGCGGACGAAGAGAGACCCAGTACTTC

clone_size: once
v_call: TRBV6-2/TRBV6-3
j_call: TRBJ2-2
d_call: NA
cdr3_aa: CASSDPTQTGELFF
cdr3_nt: TGTGCCAGCAGCGACCCCACTCAAACCGGGGAGCTGTTTTTT

clone_size: many
v_call: TRBV7-3
j_call: TRBJ2-3
d_call: NA
cdr3_aa: CASSSPLGTSPSTDTQYF
cdr3_nt: TGTGCCAGCAGCTCGCCCCTAGGGACATCGCCTAGCACAGATACGCAGTATTTT

clone_size: NA
v_call: TRBV20-1
j_call: TRBJ1-6
d_call: TRBD1
cdr3_aa: CSARDAGTGDSPLHF
cdr3_nt: TGCAGTGCTAGAGACGCCGGGACAGGGGATTCACCCCTCCACTTT

clone_size: few
v_call: TRBV5-1
j_call: TRBJ2-7
d_call: TRBD2
cdr3_aa: CASSKTSGGYEQYF
cdr3_nt: TGCGCCAGCAGCAAGACTAGCGGGGGATACGAGCAGTACTTC

clone_size: many
v_call: TRBV12-3/TRBV12-4
j_call: TRBJ2-3
d_call: NA
cdr3_aa: CASSLGGLNTDTQYF
cdr3_nt: TGTGCCAGCAGTTTAGGAGGGTTAAACACAGATACGCAGTATTTT

clone_size: NA
v_call: TRBV5-1
j_call: TRBJ2-1
d_call: NA
cdr3_aa: CASSRRPTGTYNEQFF
cdr3_nt: TGCGCCAGCAGCCGCCGACCTACCGGGACTTACAATGAGCAGTTCTTC

clone_size: once
v_call: TRBV11-2
j_call: TRBJ2-7
d_call: TRBD2
cdr3_aa: CASSPGTSWGGEQYF
cdr3_nt: TGTGCCAGCAGCCCTGGGACTAGCTGGGGGGGGGAGCAGTACTTC

clone_size: many
v_call: TRBV7-8
j_call: TRBJ2-1
d_call: TRBD2
cdr3_aa: CASSLDGLEVGQFF
cdr3_nt: TGTGCCAGCAGCTTAGACGGACTAGAAGTGGGGCAGTTCTTC

clone_size: few
v_call: TRBV11-2
j_call: TRBJ2-7
d_call: TRBD2
cdr3_aa: CASSLLTRGLAGVEQYF
cdr3_nt: TGTGCCAGCAGCCTCCTCACCCGGGGACTAGCGGGTGTCGAGCAGTACTTC

clone_size: NA
v_call: TRBV19
j_call: TRBJ2-1
d_call: TRBD2
cdr3_aa: CASSNLRTSGVNNEQFF
cdr3_nt: TGTGCCAGTAGTAACCTTCGGACTAGCGGGGTAAACAATGAGCAGTTCTTC

clone_size: few
v_call: TRBV19
j_call: TRBJ2-7
d_call: NA
cdr3_aa: CASSFARGYEQYF
cdr3_nt: TGTGCCAGTAGTTTTGCCAGGGGCTACGAGCAGTACTTC

clone_size: many
v_call: TRBV4-2
j_call: TRBJ1-1
d_call: NA
cdr3_aa: CASSQEANTEAFF
cdr3_nt: TGTGCCAGCAGCCAAGAGGCGAACACTGAAGCTTTCTTT

clone_size: once
v_call: TRBV10-3
j_call: TRBJ2-3
d_call: NA
cdr3_aa: CAISPGQPSTDTQYF
cdr3_nt: TGTGCCATCAGCCCGGGACAACCTTCCACAGATACGCAGTATTTT

clone_size: few
v_call: TRBV7-3
j_call: TRBJ2-1
d_call: TRBD2
cdr3_aa: CASSPKSGSSYNEQFF
cdr3_nt: TGTGCCAGCAGCCCAAAAAGCGGGAGCTCCTACAATGAGCAGTTCTTC

clone_size: many
v_call: TRBV12-3/TRBV12-4
j_call: TRBJ1-2
d_call: NA
cdr3_aa: CASSGVRDRLDGYTF
cdr3_nt: TGTGCCAGCTCTGGCGTCAGGGATCGGTTGGATGGCTACACCTTC

clone_size: NA
v_call: TRBV4-1
j_call: TRBJ1-2
d_call: NA
cdr3_aa: CASSQAHGYTF
cdr3_nt: TGCGCCAGCAGCCAAGCGCATGGCTACACCTTC

clone_size: NA
v_call: TRBV5-5
j_call: TRBJ2-1
d_call: NA
cdr3_aa: CASSLRAQGFDNEQFF
cdr3_nt: TGTGCCAGCAGCTTGAGGGCGCAGGGGTTCGACAATGAGCAGTTCTTC

clone_size: once
v_call: TRBV2
j_call: TRBJ2-1
d_call: TRBD2
cdr3_aa: CASSASGSDNEQFF
cdr3_nt: TGTGCCAGCAGTGCTAGCGGGAGCGACAATGAGCAGTTCTTC

clone_size: many
v_call: TRBV7-6
j_call: TRBJ1-5
d_call: NA
cdr3_aa: CASSPDGSNQPQHF
cdr3_nt: TGTGCCAGCAGCCCGGACGGTAGCAATCAGCCCCAGCATTTT

clone_size: NA
v_call: TRBV3-1
j_call: TRBJ2-3
d_call: NA
cdr3_aa: CASSQGAGPPATQYF
cdr3_nt: TGTGCCAGCAGCCAAGGTGCGGGGCCCCCGGCGACGCAGTATTTT

clone_size: NA
v_call: TRBV11-2
j_call: TRBJ2-1
d_call: TRBD1
cdr3_aa: CASSLGQGEAYNEQFF
cdr3_nt: TGTGCCAGCAGCTTGGGACAGGGGGAAGCCTACAATGAGCAGTTCTTC

clone_size: few
v_call: TRBV2
j_call: TRBJ2-1
d_call: NA
cdr3_aa: CASSELAFSYNEQFF
cdr3_nt: TGTGCCAGCAGTGAGCTAGCGTTCTCCTACAATGAGCAGTTCTTC

clone_size: NA
v_call: TRBV6-1
j_call: TRBJ2-2
d_call: NA
cdr3_aa: CASSDSGPNTGELFF
cdr3_nt: TGTGCCAGCAGTGACTCGGGGCCGAACACCGGGGAGCTGTTTTTT

clone_size: NA
v_call: TRBV2
j_call: TRBJ1-1
d_call: NA
cdr3_aa: CASSVGEGRTEAFF
cdr3_nt: TGTGCCAGCAGCGTCGGGGAGGGGAGGACTGAAGCTTTCTTT

clone_size: once
v_call: TRBV5-6
j_call: TRBJ1-1
d_call: NA
cdr3_aa: CASSSRLGGAEAFF
cdr3_nt: TGTGCCAGCAGCTCCCGGTTGGGGGGGGCTGAAGCTTTCTTT

clone_size: few
v_call: TRBV19
j_call: TRBJ2-7
d_call: NA
cdr3_aa: CASSIGRRYEQYF
cdr3_nt: TGTGCCAGTAGTATAGGACGGCGCTACGAGCAGTACTTC

clone_size: many
v_call: TRBV7-8
j_call: TRBJ2-3
d_call: NA
cdr3_aa: CATMPFLTDTQYF
cdr3_nt: TGTGCCACCATGCCGTTCCTCACAGATACGCAGTATTTT

clone_size: few
v_call: TRBV6-5
j_call: TRBJ2-7
d_call: NA
cdr3_aa: CASSYGTGFWQYF
cdr3_nt: TGTGCCAGCAGTTACGGAACGGGTTTTTGGCAGTACTTC

clone_size: many
v_call: TRBV6-1
j_call: TRBJ1-2
d_call: NA
cdr3_aa: CASTEGGKPSRGYTF
cdr3_nt: TGTGCCAGCACCGAAGGAGGGAAGCCGTCTAGGGGCTACACCTTC

clone_size: few
v_call: TRBV10-2
j_call: TRBJ2-5
d_call: TRBD2
cdr3_aa: CASMGLAGQETQYF
cdr3_nt: TGCGCCAGCATGGGACTAGCGGGGCAAGAGACCCAGTACTTC

clone_size: once
v_call: TRBV6-5
j_call: TRBJ1-1
d_call: NA
cdr3_aa: CASSYHHRKMNTEAFF
cdr3_nt: TGTGCCAGCAGTTACCACCACAGGAAGATGAACACTGAAGCTTTCTTT

clone_size: NA
v_call: TRBV25-1
j_call: TRBJ1-2
d_call: NA
cdr3_aa: CASSERGGGPLEDGYTF
cdr3_nt: TGTGCCAGCAGTGAACGGGGGGGGGGGCCTCTGGAGGACGGCTACACCTTC

clone_size: few
v_call: TRBV15
j_call: TRBJ2-5
d_call: NA
cdr3_aa: CATSRDDWAGGEETQYF
cdr3_nt: TGTGCCACCAGCAGAGATGATTGGGCAGGTGGGGAGGAGACCCAGTACTTC

clone_size: NA
v_call: TRBV10-3
j_call: TRBJ1-2
d_call: NA
cdr3_aa: CAISGLGASNYGYTF
cdr3_nt: TGTGCCATCAGTGGGTTGGGAGCCTCTAACTATGGCTACACCTTC

clone_size: few
v_call: TRBV28
j_call: TRBJ2-6
d_call: NA
cdr3_aa: CASSFSIGRNLPGANVLTF
cdr3_nt: TGTGCCAGCAGTTTTTCTATAGGCCGTAATCTCCCTGGGGCCAACGTCCTGACTTTC

clone_size: NA
v_call: TRBV29-1
j_call: TRBJ1-2
d_call: NA
cdr3_aa: CSVEDPRDDYGYTF
cdr3_nt: TGCAGCGTTGAAGATCCCAGAGACGACTATGGCTACACCTTC

clone_size: NA
v_call: TRBV6-5
j_call: TRBJ2-2
d_call: TRBD2
cdr3_aa: CASSYAGVGGELFF
cdr3_nt: TGTGCCAGCAGTTACGCGGGAGTAGGCGGGGAGCTGTTTTTT

clone_size: many
v_call: TRBV6-1
j_call: TRBJ2-7
d_call: NA
cdr3_aa: CASSQSSGYEQYF
cdr3_nt: TGTGCCAGCAGTCAGAGTAGCGGCTACGAGCAGTACTTC

clone_size: NA
v_call: TRBV24-1
j_call: TRBJ2-2
d_call: TRBD2
cdr3_aa: CATSDPRTSGTTGELFF
cdr3_nt: TGTGCCACCAGTGATCCACGGACTAGCGGGACTACCGGGGAGCTGTTTTTT

clone_size: few
v_call: TRBV7-2
j_call: TRBJ2-1
d_call: TRBD2
cdr3_aa: CASSSGASGSTTYNEQFF
cdr3_nt: TGTGCCAGCAGTTCAGGGGCTAGCGGGAGCACGACCTACAATGAGCAGTTCTTC

clone_size: few
v_call: TRBV7-6
j_call: TRBJ2-1
d_call: TRBD1
cdr3_aa: CASSLPKQGVKSYNEQFF
cdr3_nt: TGTGCCAGCAGCTTACCTAAGCAGGGGGTTAAATCCTACAATGAGCAGTTCTTC

clone_size: few
v_call: TRBV20-1
j_call: TRBJ2-7
d_call: NA
cdr3_aa: CSAGKPHEQYF
cdr3_nt: TGCAGTGCTGGGAAGCCGCACGAGCAGTACTTC

clone_size: NA
v_call: TRBV2
j_call: TRBJ2-5
d_call: NA
cdr3_aa: CASSDNSARGETQYF
cdr3_nt: TGTGCCAGCAGTGATAATTCAGCCCGGGGAGAGACCCAGTACTTC

clone_size: NA
v_call: TRBV7-9
j_call: TRBJ1-5
d_call: TRBD1
cdr3_aa: CASSLGQGMDQPQHF
cdr3_nt: TGTGCCAGCAGCTTGGGACAGGGTATGGATCAGCCCCAGCATTTT

clone_size: NA
v_call: TRBV20-1
j_call: TRBJ2-7
d_call: TRBD2
cdr3_aa: CSARVGTSGILSSYEQYF
cdr3_nt: TGCAGTGCTAGAGTAGGGACTAGCGGGATCCTTAGCTCCTACGAGCAGTACTTC

clone_size: few
v_call: TRBV2
j_call: TRBJ2-7
d_call: NA
cdr3_aa: CASSDVNDLDEQYF
cdr3_nt: TGTGCCAGCAGTGACGTAAATGACCTGGACGAGCAGTACTTC

clone_size: NA
v_call: TRBV27
j_call: TRBJ1-2
d_call: NA
cdr3_aa: CASSNSGLGYTF
cdr3_nt: TGTGCCAGCAGTAACAGCGGTCTGGGCTACACCTTC

clone_size: few
v_call: TRBV7-6
j_call: TRBJ2-5
d_call: NA
cdr3_aa: CASSHHIPYF
cdr3_nt: TGTGCCAGCAGCCACCATATTCCTTACTTC

clone_size: few
v_call: TRBV5-6
j_call: TRBJ1-4
d_call: NA
cdr3_aa: CASSRRQAEKLFF
cdr3_nt: TGTGCCAGCAGCCGACGTCAAGCGGAAAAACTGTTTTTT

clone_size: NA
v_call: TRBV5-5
j_call: TRBJ2-7
d_call: TRBD2
cdr3_aa: CASSLELAGGYEQYF
cdr3_nt: TGTGCCAGCAGCTTGGAACTAGCGGGGGGCTACGAGCAGTACTTC

clone_size: NA
v_call: TRBV7-9
j_call: TRBJ1-2
d_call: NA
cdr3_aa: CASSQGQLQIYGYTF
cdr3_nt: TGTGCCAGCAGCCAGGGGCAGCTTCAAATCTATGGCTACACCTTC

clone_size: NA
v_call: TRBV7-2
j_call: TRBJ2-2
d_call: NA
cdr3_aa: CASSLRTGRGTGELFF
cdr3_nt: TGTGCCAGCAGCTTACGCACAGGGCGTGGCACCGGGGAGCTGTTTTTT